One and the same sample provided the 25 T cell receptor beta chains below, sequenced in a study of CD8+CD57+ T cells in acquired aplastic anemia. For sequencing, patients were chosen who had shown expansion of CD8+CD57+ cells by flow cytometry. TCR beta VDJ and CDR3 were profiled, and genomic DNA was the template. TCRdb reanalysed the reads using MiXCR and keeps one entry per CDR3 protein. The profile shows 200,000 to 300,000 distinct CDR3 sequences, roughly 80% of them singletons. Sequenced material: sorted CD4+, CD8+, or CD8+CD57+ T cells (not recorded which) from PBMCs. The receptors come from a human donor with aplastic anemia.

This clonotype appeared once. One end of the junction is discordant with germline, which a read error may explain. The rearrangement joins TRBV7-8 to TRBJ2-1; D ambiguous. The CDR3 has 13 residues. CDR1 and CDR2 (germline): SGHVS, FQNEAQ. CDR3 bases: TGTGCCAGCAGACACGGGCGCACAGATAGGCTGTATTTT. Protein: CASRHGRTDRLYF.

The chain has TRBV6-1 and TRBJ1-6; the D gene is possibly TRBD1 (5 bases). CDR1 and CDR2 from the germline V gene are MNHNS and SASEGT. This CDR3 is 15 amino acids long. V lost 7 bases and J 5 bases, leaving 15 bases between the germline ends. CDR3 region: CASKIGAEHNSPLHF. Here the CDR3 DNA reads TGTGCCAGCAAGATAGGGGCGGAACATAATTCACCCCTCCACTTT.

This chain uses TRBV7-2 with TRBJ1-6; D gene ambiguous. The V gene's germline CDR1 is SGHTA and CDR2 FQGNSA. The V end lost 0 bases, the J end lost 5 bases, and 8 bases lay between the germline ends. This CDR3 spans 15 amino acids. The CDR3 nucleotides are TGTGCCAGCAGCTTAGCGGAAGGAAATAATTCACCCCTCCACTTT. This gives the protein CASSLAEGNNSPLHF.

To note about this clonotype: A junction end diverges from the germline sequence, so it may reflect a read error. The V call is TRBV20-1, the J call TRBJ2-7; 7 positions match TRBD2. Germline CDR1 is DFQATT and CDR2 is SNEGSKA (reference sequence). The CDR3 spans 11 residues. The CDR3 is CSAKGDYNSHF. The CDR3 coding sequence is TGCAGTGCGAAAGGGGACTATAATTCACACTTC.

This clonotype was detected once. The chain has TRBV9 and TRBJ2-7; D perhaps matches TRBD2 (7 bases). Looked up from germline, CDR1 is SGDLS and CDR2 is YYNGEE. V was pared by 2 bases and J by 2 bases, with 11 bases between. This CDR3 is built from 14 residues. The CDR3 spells CASSVGGGPYEQYF. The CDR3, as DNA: TGTGCCAGCAGCGTTGGCGGGGGCCCCTACGAGCAGTACTTC.

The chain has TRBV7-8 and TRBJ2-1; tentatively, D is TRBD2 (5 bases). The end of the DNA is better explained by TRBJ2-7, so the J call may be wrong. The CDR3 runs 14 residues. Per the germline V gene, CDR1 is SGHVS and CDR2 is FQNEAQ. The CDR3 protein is CASSLAGDNNTQYF. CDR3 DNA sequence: TGTGCCAGCAGCTTAGCGGGAGATAACAATACGCAGTACTTC.

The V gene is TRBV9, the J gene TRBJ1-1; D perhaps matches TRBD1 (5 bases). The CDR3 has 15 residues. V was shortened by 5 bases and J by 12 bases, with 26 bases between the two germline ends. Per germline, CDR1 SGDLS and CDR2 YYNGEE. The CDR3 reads CASSFVQGNYEQSFF. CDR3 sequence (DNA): TGTGCCAGCAGTTTCGTGCAGGGTAACTACGAGCAGTCTTTCTTT.

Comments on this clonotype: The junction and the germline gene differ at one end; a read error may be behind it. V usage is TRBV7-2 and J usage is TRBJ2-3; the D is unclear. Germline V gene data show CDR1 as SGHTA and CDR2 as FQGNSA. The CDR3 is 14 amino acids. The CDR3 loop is CASSSAGIGGQPHF. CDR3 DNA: TGTGCCAGCAGCTCGGCTGGCATCGGTGGGCAGCCGCATTTT.

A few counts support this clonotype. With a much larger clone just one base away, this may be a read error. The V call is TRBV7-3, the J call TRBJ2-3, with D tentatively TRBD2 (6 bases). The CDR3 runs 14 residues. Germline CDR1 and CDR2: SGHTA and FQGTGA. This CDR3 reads CASSSGGTWGKTQF. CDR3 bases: TGTGCCAGCAGTTCTGGCGGGACTTGGGGAAAGACCCAGTTT.

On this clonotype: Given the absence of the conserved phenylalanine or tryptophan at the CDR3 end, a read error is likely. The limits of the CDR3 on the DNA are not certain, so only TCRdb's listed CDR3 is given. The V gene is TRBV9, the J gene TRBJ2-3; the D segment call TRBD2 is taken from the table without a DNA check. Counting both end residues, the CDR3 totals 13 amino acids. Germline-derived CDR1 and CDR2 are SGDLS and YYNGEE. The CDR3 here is CASSPGTSGRVEV.

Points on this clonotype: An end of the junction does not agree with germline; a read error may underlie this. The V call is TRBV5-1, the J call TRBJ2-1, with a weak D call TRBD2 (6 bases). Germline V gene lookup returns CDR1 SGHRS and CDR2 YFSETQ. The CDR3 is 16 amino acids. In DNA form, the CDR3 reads TGTGCCAGCAGCTTGGCCGGGAGCGGCTGGAGCGATGAGCAGTTCTTC. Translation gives CASSLAGSGWSDEQFF.

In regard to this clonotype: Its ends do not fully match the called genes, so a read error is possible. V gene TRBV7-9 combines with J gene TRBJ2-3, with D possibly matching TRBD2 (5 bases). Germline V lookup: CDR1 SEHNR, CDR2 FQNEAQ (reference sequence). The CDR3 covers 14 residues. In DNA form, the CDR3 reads TGTGCCAGCAGCTCTGACGGGGATCATGGCTCCACGTTCTTT. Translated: CASSSDGDHGSTFF.

The CDR3 nucleotides read TGTGCCAGCAGCGACAGTTACGAGCGGCTCGTATATGGCTACACCTTC. This translates into CASSDSYERLVYGYTF. The rearrangement uses TRBV11-3 and TRBJ1-2, with D possibly TRBD1 on 5 matching bases. CDR1 is SGHNT, CDR2 YENEEA, per germline. The CDR3 contains 16 residues. V gave up 5 bases and J gave up 5 bases, with 21 bases separating them.

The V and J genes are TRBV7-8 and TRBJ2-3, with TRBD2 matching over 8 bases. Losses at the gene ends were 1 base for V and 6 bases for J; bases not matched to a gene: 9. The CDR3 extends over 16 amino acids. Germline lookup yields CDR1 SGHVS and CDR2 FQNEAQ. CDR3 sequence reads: CASSLGVAGGPDTQYF. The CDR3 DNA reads TGTGCCAGCAGCTTAGGGGTGGCGGGAGGTCCCGATACGCAGTATTTT.

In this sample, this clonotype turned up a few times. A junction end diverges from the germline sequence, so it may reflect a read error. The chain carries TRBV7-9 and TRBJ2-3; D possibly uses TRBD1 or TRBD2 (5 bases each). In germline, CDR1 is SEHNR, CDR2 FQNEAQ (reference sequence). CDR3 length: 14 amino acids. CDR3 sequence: CASSLVPGALFFCF. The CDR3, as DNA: TGTGCCAGCAGCTTAGTACCCGGGGCGCTGTTTTTTTGTTTT.

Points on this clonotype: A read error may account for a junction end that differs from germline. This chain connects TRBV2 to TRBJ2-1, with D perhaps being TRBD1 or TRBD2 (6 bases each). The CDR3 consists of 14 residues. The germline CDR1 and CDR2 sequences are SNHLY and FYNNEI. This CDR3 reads CASGDGGTVRSLSF. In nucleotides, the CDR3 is TGTGCCAGCGGGGACGGGGGCACAGTGAGAAGTCTGTCCTTC. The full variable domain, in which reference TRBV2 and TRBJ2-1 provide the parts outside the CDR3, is EPEVTQTPSHQVTQMGQEVILRCVPISNHLYFYWYRQILGQKVEFLVSFYNNEISEKSEIFDDQFSVERPDGSNFTLKIRSTKLEDSAMYFCASGDGGTVRSLSFGPGTRLTVL.

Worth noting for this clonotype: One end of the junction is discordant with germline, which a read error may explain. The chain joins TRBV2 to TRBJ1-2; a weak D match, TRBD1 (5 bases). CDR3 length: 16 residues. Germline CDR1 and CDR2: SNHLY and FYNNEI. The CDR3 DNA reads TGTGCCAGCAGTGAACAGGACGGGGGAGCCTACGATCAGTACTCCTTC. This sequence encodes CASSEQDGGAYDQYSF.

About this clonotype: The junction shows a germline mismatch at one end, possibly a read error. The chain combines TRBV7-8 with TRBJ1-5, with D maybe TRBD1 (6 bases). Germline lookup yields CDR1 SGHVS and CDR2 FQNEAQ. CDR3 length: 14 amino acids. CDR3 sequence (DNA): TGTGCCAGCAGTGGCGGGGGCACAGATACGCCGCATTTTTTT. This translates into CASSGGGTDTPHFF.

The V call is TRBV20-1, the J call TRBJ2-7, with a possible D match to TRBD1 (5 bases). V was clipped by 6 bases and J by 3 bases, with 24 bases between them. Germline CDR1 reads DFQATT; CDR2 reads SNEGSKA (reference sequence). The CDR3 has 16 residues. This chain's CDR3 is CSARVMGSEAFYEQYF. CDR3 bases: TGCAGTGCCAGGGTCATGGGGTCAGAGGCATTCTACGAGCAGTACTTC.

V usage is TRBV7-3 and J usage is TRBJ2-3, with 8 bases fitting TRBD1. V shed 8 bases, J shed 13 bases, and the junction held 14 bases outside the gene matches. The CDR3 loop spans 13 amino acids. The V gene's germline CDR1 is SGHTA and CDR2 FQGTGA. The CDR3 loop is CASAGQGTAIEYF. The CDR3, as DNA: TGTGCCAGCGCAGGACAGGGCACAGCTATTGAGTATTTT.

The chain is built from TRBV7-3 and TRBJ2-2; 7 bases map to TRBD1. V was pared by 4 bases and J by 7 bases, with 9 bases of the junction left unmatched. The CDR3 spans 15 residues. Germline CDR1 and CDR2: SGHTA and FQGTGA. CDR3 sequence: CASSSLDYRGGELFF. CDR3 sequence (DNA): TGTGCCAGCAGCTCACTCGACTACAGGGGCGGGGAGCTGTTTTTT.

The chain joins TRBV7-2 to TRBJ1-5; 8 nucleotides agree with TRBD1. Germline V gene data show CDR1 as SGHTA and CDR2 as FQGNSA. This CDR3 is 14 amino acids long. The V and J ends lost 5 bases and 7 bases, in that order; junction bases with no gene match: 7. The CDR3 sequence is CASSPDRVGQPQHF. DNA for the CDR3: TGTGCCAGCAGCCCGGACAGGGTGGGACAGCCCCAGCATTTT.

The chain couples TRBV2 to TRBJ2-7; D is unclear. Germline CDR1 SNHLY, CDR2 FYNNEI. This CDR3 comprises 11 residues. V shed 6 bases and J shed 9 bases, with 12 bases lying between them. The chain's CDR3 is CASRGTVGQYF. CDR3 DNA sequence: TGTGCCAGCAGGGGAACAGTAGGGCAGTACTTC.

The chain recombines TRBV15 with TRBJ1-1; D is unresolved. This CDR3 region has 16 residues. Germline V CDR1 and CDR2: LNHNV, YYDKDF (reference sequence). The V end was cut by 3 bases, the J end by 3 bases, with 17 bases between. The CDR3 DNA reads TGTGCCACCAGCAGCATTGCCACCACGGATTACACTGAAGCTTTCTTT. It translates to CATSSIATTDYTEAFF.

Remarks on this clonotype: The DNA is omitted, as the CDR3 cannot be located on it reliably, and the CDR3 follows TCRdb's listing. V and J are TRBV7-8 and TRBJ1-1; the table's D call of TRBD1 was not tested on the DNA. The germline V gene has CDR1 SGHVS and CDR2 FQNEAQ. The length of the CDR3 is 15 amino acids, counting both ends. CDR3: CASSSTGLAFFGQFF.